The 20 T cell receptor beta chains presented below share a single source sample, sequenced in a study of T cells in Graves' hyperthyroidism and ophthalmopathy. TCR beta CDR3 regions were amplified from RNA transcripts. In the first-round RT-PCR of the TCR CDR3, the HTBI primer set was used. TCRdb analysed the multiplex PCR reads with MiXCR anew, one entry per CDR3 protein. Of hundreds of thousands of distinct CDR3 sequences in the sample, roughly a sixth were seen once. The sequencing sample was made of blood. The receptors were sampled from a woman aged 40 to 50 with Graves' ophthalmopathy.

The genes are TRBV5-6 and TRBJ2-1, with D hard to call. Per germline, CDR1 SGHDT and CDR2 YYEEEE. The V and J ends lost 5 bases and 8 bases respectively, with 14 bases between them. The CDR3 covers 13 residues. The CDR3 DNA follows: TGTGCCAGCAGGAAAACCGGCGGCCATGAGCAGTTCTTC. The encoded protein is CASRKTGGHEQFF.

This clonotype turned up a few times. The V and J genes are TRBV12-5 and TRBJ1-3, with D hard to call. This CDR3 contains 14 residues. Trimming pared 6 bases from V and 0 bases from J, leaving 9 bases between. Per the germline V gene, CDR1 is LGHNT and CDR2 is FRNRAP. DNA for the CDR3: TGTGCTAGTGGCCAATACCTCTCTGGAAACACCATATATTTT. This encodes CASGQYLSGNTIYF.

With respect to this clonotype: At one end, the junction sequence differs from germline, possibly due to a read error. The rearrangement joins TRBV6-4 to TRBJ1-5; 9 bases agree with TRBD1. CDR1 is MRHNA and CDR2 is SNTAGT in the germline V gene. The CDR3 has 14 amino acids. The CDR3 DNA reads TGTGCCAACAGTTCCCGGACAGGGGATCAGCCCCAGCATTTT. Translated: CANSSRTGDQPQHF.

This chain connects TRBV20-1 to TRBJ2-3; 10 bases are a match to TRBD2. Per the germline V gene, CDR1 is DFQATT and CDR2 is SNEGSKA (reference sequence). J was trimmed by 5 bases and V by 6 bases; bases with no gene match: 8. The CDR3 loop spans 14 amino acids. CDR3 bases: TGCAGTGCCGTAAGCGGGAGGGCCAGAGATACGCAGTATTTT. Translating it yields CSAVSGRARDTQYF.

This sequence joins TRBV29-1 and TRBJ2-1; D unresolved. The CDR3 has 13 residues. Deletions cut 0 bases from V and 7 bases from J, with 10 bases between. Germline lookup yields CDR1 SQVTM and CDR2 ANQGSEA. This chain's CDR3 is CSVEDDWKNEQFF. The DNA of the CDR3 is TGCAGCGTTGAAGATGACTGGAAAAATGAGCAGTTCTTC.

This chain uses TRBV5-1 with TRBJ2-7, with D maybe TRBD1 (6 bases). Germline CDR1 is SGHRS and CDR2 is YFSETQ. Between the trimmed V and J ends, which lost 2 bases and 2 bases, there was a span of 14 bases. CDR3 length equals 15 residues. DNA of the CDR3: TGCGCCAGCAGCTTAGGACAGAAGTGGGCCTACGAGCAGTACTTC. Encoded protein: CASSLGQKWAYEQYF.

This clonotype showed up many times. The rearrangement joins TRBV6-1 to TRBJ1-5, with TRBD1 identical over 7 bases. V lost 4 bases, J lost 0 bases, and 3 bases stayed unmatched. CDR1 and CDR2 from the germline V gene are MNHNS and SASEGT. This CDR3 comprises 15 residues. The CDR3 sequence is CASSGDRASNQPQHF. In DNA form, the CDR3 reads TGTGCCAGCAGTGGCGACAGGGCTAGCAATCAGCCCCAGCATTTT.

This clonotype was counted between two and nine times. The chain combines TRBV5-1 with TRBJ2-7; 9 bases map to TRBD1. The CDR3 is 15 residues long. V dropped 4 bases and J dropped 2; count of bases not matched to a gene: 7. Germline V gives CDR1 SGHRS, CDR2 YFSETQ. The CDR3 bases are TGCGCCAGCAGCCCTAACAGGGGGCCCACCTACGAGCAGTACTTC. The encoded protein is CASSPNRGPTYEQYF. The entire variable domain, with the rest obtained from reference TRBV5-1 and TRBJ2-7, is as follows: KAGVTQTPRYLIKTRGQQVTLSCSPISGHRSVSWYQQTPGQGLQFLFEYFSETQRNKGNFPGRFSGRQFSNSRSEMNVSTLELGDSALYLCASSPNRGPTYEQYFGPGTRLTVT.

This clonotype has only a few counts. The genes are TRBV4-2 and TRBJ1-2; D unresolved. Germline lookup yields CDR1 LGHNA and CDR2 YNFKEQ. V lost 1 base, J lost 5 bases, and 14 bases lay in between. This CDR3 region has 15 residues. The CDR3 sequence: CASSQVDGDPYGYTF. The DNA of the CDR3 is TGTGCCAGCAGCCAAGTGGACGGAGATCCATATGGCTACACCTTC.

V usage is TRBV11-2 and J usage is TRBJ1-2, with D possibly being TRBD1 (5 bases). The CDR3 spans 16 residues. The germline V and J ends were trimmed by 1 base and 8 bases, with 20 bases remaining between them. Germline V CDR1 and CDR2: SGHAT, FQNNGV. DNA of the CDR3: TGTGCCAGCAGCTTAGGTCCCCAAGGGACCTTTGGAGGCTACACCTTC. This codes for CASSLGPQGTFGGYTF. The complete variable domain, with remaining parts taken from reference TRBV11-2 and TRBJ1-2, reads EAGVAQSPRYKIIEKRQSVAFWCNPISGHATLYWYQQILGQGPKLLIQFQNNGVVDDSQLPKDRFSAERLKGVDSTLKIQPAKLEDSAVYLCASSLGPQGTFGGYTFGSGTRLTVV.

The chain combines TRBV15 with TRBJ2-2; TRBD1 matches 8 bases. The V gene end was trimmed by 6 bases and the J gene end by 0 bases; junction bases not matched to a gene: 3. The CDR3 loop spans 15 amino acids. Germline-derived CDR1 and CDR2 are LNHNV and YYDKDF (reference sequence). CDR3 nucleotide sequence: TGTGCCACCAGAACAGGGGGGACGAACACCGGGGAGCTGTTTTTT. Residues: CATRTGGTNTGELFF.

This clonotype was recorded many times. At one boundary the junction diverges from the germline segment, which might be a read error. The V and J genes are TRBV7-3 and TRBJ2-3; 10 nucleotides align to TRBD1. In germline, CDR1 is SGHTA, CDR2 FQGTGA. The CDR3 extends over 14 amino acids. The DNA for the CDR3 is TGCGCCAGCAGCAGGGGACAGGGGACAGATACGCAGTATTTT. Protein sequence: CASSRGQGTDTQYF. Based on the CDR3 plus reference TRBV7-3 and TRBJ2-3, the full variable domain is GAGVSQTPSNKVTEKGKYVELRCDPISGHTALYWYRQSLGQGPEFLIYFQGTGAADDSGLPNDRFFAVRPEGSVSTLKIQRTERGDSAVYLCASSRGQGTDTQYFGPGTRLTVL.

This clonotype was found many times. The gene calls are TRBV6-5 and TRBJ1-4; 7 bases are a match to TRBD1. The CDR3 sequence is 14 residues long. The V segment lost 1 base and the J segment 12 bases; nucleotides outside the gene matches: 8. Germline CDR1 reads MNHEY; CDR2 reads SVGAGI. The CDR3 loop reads CASSYFRGGGELFF. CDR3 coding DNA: TGTGCCAGCAGTTACTTCAGGGGGGGGGGGGAACTGTTTTTT.

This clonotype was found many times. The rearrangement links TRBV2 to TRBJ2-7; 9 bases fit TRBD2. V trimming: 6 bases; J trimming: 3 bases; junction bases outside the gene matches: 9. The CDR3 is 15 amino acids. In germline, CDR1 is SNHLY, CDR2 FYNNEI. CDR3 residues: CASRPRASGNYEQYF. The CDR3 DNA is TGTGCCAGCAGGCCTCGGGCTAGCGGGAACTACGAGCAGTACTTC.

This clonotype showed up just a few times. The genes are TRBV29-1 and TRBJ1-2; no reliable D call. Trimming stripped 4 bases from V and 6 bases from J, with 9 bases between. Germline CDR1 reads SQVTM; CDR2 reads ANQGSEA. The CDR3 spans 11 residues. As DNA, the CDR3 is TGCAGCGTTGGTCTGGGTAATGGCTACACCTTC. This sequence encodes CSVGLGNGYTF.

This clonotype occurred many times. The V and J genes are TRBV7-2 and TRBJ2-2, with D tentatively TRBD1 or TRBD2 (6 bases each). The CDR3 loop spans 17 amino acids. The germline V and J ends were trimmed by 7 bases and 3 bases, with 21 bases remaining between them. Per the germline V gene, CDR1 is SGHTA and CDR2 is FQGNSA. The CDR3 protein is CASTQSAGHVYTGELFF. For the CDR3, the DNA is TGTGCCAGCACCCAATCCGCGGGACACGTATACACCGGGGAGCTGTTTTTT.

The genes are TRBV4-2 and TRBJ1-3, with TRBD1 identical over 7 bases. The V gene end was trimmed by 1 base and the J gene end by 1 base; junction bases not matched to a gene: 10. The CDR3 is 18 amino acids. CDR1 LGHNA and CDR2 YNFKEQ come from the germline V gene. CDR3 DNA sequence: TGTGCCAGCAGCCAAGTAGGACAGGCAGATTTATCTGGAAACACCATATATTTT. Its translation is CASSQVGQADLSGNTIYF.

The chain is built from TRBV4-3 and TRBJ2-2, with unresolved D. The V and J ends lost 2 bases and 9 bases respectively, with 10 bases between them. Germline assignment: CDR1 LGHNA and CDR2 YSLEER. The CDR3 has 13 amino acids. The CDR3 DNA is TGCGCCAGCAGCCAAACTCCGCTGAGGGAGCTGTTTTTT. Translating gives CASSQTPLRELFF.

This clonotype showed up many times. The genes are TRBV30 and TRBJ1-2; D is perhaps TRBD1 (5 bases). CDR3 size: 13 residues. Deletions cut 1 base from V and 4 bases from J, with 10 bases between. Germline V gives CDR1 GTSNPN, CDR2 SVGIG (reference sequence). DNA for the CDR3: TGTGCCTGGAGTGGCGGGGCGGGCTATGGCTACACCTTC. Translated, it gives CAWSGGAGYGYTF.

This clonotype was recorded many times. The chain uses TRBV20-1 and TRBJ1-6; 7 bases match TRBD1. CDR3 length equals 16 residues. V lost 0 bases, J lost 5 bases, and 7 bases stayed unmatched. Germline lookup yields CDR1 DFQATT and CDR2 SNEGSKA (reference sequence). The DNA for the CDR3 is TGCAGTGCTAGAGATTTTTCCAGGGGGGATAATTCACCCCTCCACTTT. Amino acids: CSARDFSRGDNSPLHF.